This T cell receptor beta chain was sequenced in a study of T cells in tumors after PD-1 blockade. As for the study in general: Blood samples averaged around 100,000 templates (range roughly 22,000-260,000) and 35,000 or so unique clonotypes.

This CDR3 has 14 amino acids. V was cut by 4 bases and J by 4 bases, with 14 bases left in between. From germline, CDR1 is SGDLS and CDR2 YYNGEE. Generated by immunoSEQ multiplex PCR, the TCRdb table keeps only in-frame clones and is missing some. The repertoire consists of 30,000 to 40,000 clones, with roughly 78% occurring once and the leading ten covering roughly 39%. This clone occurred once. Specimen: PBMCs, collected before anti-PD-1 treatment. The chain uses TRBV9 and TRBJ1-1, with D possibly being TRBD1 (5 bases). The TCR originated in a human donor with basal cell carcinoma. The CDR3 loop reads CASSTAGGVTEAFF. The CDR3 DNA reads TGTGCCAGCAGCACCGCCGGAGGGGTCACTGAAGCTTTCTTT.